In its sample, the clone carrying this T cell receptor beta chain was seen once. Its specificity is unknown. Just one base apart from a much larger clone, this may be a read error. This entry comes from a study of CD8+CD57+ T cells in acquired aplastic anemia. Turning to the study itself: Each DNA sample taken from sorted CD4+ and CD8+ cells came to 2.5 to 4 ug on average.

Genomic DNA templated the TCR beta VDJ and CDR3 profiling. One entry per CDR3 protein, called by TCRdb with MiXCR from the reads. The data show 130,000 or so distinct CDR3 sequences, with almost 40% seen just once and under 3% held by the top ten. Per germline, CDR1 LNHDA and CDR2 SQIVND (reference sequence). The CDR3 totals 14 residues. The study's findings and limits: Patients and controls shared about 30 CD8+ CDR3 sequences, which appeared highly expressed in patients and within their immunodominant clones.

All patients picked for sequencing had shown, by flow cytometry, an expansion of CD8+CD57+ cells. The cohort consisted entirely of patients having severe acquired aplastic anemia. Blood samples were obtained from patients who had received no prior therapy. The sequencing sample was made of sorted CD4+, CD8+, or CD8+CD57+ T cells (not recorded which) from PBMCs. This receptor was obtained from a human donor with aplastic anemia. The chain employs TRBV19 and TRBJ2-4; possibly TRBD1 or TRBD2 for D (5 bases each). In DNA form, the CDR3 reads TGTGCCAATAGTATAAAGGGACCCCAAAACATTCAGTACTTC. This codes for CANSIKGPQNIQYF.